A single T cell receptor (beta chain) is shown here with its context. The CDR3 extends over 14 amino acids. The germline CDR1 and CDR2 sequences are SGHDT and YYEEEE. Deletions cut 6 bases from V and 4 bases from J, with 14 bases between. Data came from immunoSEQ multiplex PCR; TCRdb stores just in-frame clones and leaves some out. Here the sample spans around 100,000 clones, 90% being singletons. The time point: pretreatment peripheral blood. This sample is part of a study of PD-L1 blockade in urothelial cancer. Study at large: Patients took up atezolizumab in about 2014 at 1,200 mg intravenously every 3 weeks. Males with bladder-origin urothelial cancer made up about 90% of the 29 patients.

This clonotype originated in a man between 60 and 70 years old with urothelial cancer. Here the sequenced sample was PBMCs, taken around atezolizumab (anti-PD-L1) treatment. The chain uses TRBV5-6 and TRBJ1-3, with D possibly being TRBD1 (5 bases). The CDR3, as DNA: TGTGCCAGCACCCAGGGCCTTAGGGGAAACACCATATATTTT. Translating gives CASTQGLRGNTIYF.